One TCR beta chain is described in this entry. The data derive from a study of blood T cell repertoires in COVID-19. Overall study context: From T cells, B-cell-depleted T cells, or PBMCs came the material, which was cDNA or gDNA.

Assay: immunoSEQ multiplex PCR; the TCRdb copy retains only in-frame clones and omits some. Among roughly 190,000 clones listed, 65% to 85% were seen once. The CDR3 extends over 17 amino acids. V lost 3 bases and J 0 bases, leaving 15 bases between the germline ends. The germline CDR1 and CDR2 sequences are SGHTA and FQGTGA. This TCR derives from a middle-aged man with active or convalescent COVID-19. The V and J genes are TRBV7-3 and TRBJ1-5; tentative D call: TRBD1 (6 bases). The sequenced sample was peripheral blood. This CDR3 reads CASSFAQGFYSNQPQHF. In nucleotides, the CDR3 is TGTGCCAGCAGCTTCGCACAGGGTTTCTATAGCAATCAGCCCCAGCATTTT.